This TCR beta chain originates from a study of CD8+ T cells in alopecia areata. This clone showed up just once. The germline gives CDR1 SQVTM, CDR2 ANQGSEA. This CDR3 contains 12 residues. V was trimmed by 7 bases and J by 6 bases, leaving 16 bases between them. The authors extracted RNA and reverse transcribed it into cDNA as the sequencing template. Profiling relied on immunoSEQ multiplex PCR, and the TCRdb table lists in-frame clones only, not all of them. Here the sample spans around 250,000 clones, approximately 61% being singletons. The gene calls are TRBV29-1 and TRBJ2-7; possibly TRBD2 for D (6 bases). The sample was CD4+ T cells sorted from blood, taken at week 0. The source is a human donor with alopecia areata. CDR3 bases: TGCAGCGCGGAAGGAGGGGTCGGCGAGCAGTACTTC. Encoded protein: CSAEGGVGEQYF.